One and the same sample provided the 19 T cell receptor beta chains below, sequenced in a study of T cells in Graves' hyperthyroidism and ophthalmopathy. Amplification targeted TCR beta CDR3 regions from RNA transcripts. TCR CDR3 underwent first-round RT-PCR with the HTBI primer set. Each CDR3 protein gets one entry after TCRdb re-called the multiplex PCR reads with MiXCR. The sample records approximately 400,000 distinct CDR3 sequences, 15% to 19% being singletons. Source material: blood. All receptors derive from a woman in her late teens or twenties with Graves' hyperthyroidism.

This sequence joins TRBV29-1 and TRBJ1-1; TRBD1 matches 12 bases. The germline V gene encodes CDR1 SQVTM and CDR2 ANQGSEA. The CDR3 extends over 14 amino acids. Germline trimming cut 6 bases from V and 3 bases from J; bases unmatched to any gene: 5. The CDR3 region is CSVRDRGPDTEAFF. DNA of the CDR3: TGCAGCGTACGGGACAGGGGGCCGGACACTGAAGCTTTCTTT.

This clonotype was counted ten times or more. The rearrangement links TRBV20-1 to TRBJ2-2; D possibly matches TRBD1 or TRBD2 (5 bases each). CDR3 size: 13 residues. CDR1 is DFQATT and CDR2 is SNEGSKA in the germline V gene (reference sequence). V lost 3 bases and J 3 bases, leaving 8 bases between the germline ends. The CDR3 bases are TGCAGTGCTAGTCAGGGAGACACCGGGGAGCTGTTTTTT. It is translated as CSASQGDTGELFF.

This clonotype has at least ten counts. V and J are TRBV27 and TRBJ1-6, with TRBD1 as a possible D gene (5 bases). The CDR3 extends over 16 amino acids. From germline, CDR1 is MNHEY and CDR2 SMNVEV (reference sequence). V was pared by 8 bases and J by 13 bases, with 27 bases between. The CDR3 reads CASSKWQGGLLTPLHF. CDR3 coding DNA: TGTGCCAGCTCGAAGTGGCAGGGTGGTCTTTTGACTCCCCTCCACTTT.

A few counts support this clonotype. CDR3 loop: CASTGSYNEQFF. The CDR3 nucleotides are TGTGCCAGCACCGGGTCCTACAATGAGCAGTTCTTC. The chain employs TRBV9 and TRBJ2-1; D remains ambiguous. The CDR3 runs to 12 residues. Germline CDR1 SGDLS, CDR2 YYNGEE. V lost 6 bases to trimming and J lost 1 base, with 5 bases between them. The full variable domain, rest sourced from reference TRBV9 and TRBJ2-1, is DSGVTQTPKHLITATGQRVTLRCSPRSGDLSVYWYQQSLDQGLQFLIQYYNGEERAKGNILERFSAQQFPDLHSELNLSSLELGDSALYFCASTGSYNEQFFGPGTRLTVL.

This clonotype was observed many times. J is TRBJ2-5 and V is TRBV5-1, with D possibly being TRBD2 (6 bases). The germline V gene encodes CDR1 SGHRS and CDR2 YFSETQ. There are 13 residues in the CDR3. V gave up 5 bases and J gave up 2 bases, with 10 bases separating them. The CDR3 reads CASRAGRQETQYF. The CDR3, as DNA: TGCGCCAGCAGGGCGGGGCGACAAGAGACCCAGTACTTC.

This clonotype was seen ten or more times. The chain has TRBV3-1 and TRBJ1-1, with D perhaps TRBD1 (6 bases). V shed 0 bases and J shed 8 bases, with 19 bases lying between them. The CDR3 sequence is 16 residues long. Germline CDR1 LGHDT, CDR2 YNNKEL (reference sequence). CDR3 sequence reads: CASSQELSGAATEAFF. CDR3 coding DNA: TGTGCCAGCAGCCAAGAGTTGTCAGGGGCCGCCACCGAAGCTTTCTTT.

This clonotype was counted many times. The gene calls are TRBV5-6 and TRBJ2-3, with TRBD2 matching over 13 bases. This CDR3 has 16 residues. The junction had 4 bases not matched to a gene; V was cut back by 4 bases and J by 2 bases. Per the germline V gene, CDR1 is SGHDT and CDR2 is YYEEEE. The DNA of the CDR3 is TGTGCCAGCAGCCAGGGACTAGCGGGGAACACAGATACGCAGTATTTT. It translates to CASSQGLAGNTDTQYF.

This clonotype has a handful of counts. The V gene is TRBV6-1, the J gene TRBJ2-3; maybe TRBD2 (6 bases). Germline CDR1 and CDR2: MNHNS and SASEGT. The CDR3 loop spans 12 amino acids. The CDR3 protein is CAGGGLTDTQYF. In DNA form, the CDR3 reads TGTGCTGGGGGAGGCCTAACAGATACGCAGTATTTT.

Many counts were recorded for this clonotype. This sequence joins TRBV11-1 and TRBJ2-5; TRBD2 aligns across 14 bases. Germline trimming cut 7 bases from V and 4 bases from J; bases unmatched to any gene: 14. The CDR3 length is 18 residues. Germline-derived CDR1 and CDR2 are SGHAT and FQDESV (reference sequence). The CDR3 region is CASNLRTSGGILGETQYF. CDR3 sequence (DNA): TGTGCCAGCAACCTAAGGACTAGCGGGGGGATTCTTGGAGAGACCCAGTACTTC.

The chain links TRBV19 to TRBJ2-7; weak D call: TRBD1 (7 bases). Trimming removed 6 bases at V and 4 bases at J, with 22 bases between. This CDR3 is 16 amino acids long. The germline V gene encodes CDR1 LNHDA and CDR2 SQIVND (reference sequence). The CDR3 sequence: CASSHGSPGGLYEQYF. CDR3 DNA: TGTGCCAGTAGCCATGGGTCGCCAGGGGGACTTTACGAGCAGTACTTC.

This clonotype was detected ten times or more. The chain recombines TRBV29-1 with TRBJ1-2, with 8 bases matching TRBD1. This CDR3 contains 14 residues. The germline CDR1 and CDR2 sequences are SQVTM and ANQGSEA. Unmatched junction bases numbered 12, after V lost 7 bases and J lost 5 bases. CDR3 nucleotide sequence: TGCAGCGACCGGCGGGGGCAGGGGGCATATGGCTACACCTTC. It specifies CSDRRGQGAYGYTF.

A few counts support this clonotype. The chain has TRBV5-1 and TRBJ2-7; TRBD1 matches 8 bases. From germline, CDR1 is SGHRS and CDR2 YFSETQ. There are 16 residues in the CDR3. Trimming took 0 bases from V and 5 from J; bases not matched to a gene: 10. The CDR3 sequence is CASSLGDGRGRNEQYF. CDR3 nucleotide sequence: TGCGCCAGCAGCTTGGGGGATGGCAGGGGGCGGAACGAGCAGTACTTC. The full variable domain, in which reference TRBV5-1 and TRBJ2-7 provide the parts outside the CDR3, is KAGVTQTPRYLIKTRGQQVTLSCSPISGHRSVSWYQQTPGQGLQFLFEYFSETQRNKGNFPGRFSGRQFSNSRSEMNVSTLELGDSALYLCASSLGDGRGRNEQYFGPGTRLTVT.

About this clonotype itself: A read error is possible here, since a much larger clone lies one base away. The chain recombines TRBV5-1 with TRBJ2-3, with 7 bases identical to TRBD1. The CDR3 has 15 amino acids. From germline, CDR1 is SGHRS and CDR2 YFSETQ. V shed 0 bases, J shed 3 bases, and the junction held 4 bases outside the gene matches. Here the CDR3 DNA reads TGCGCCAGCAGCTTGGGACAGGGTACGACAGATACGCAGTATTTT. Protein sequence: CASSLGQGTTDTQYF.

The table lists this clonotype with a few counts. The chain joins TRBV24-1 to TRBJ2-1, with D unresolved. The CDR3 consists of 14 residues. Germline V gives CDR1 KGHDR, CDR2 SFDVKD. Trimming cost V 4 bases and J 9 bases, with 15 bases left between them. The CDR3 nucleotides read TGTGCCACCAGTGACTATAGGCCCAACCGTGAGCAGTTCTTC. Translated, it gives CATSDYRPNREQFF.

This rearrangement joins TRBV3-1 to TRBJ2-5; D unclear. V was clipped by 0 bases and J by 5 bases, with 4 bases between them. The CDR3 runs 12 residues. Per germline, CDR1 LGHDT and CDR2 YNNKEL (reference sequence). CDR3 sequence (DNA): TGTGCCAGCAGCCAAGATTGGGAGACCCAGTACTTC. Residues: CASSQDWETQYF.

This chain joins TRBV6-1 and TRBJ1-2; maybe TRBD1 (6 bases). This CDR3 is 13 amino acids long. V lost 5 bases to trimming and J lost 4 bases, with 11 bases between them. Germline CDR1 is MNHNS and CDR2 is SASEGT. CDR3 region: CASSPDSLYGYTF. In nucleotides, the CDR3 is TGTGCCAGCAGTCCGGACAGCCTCTATGGCTACACCTTC.

This clonotype was recorded at least ten times. This rearrangement joins TRBV2 to TRBJ2-7; 11 nucleotides match TRBD1. The V segment lost 5 bases and the J segment 4 bases; nucleotides outside the gene matches: 4. Per germline, CDR1 SNHLY and CDR2 FYNNEI. CDR3 length: 14 residues. The CDR3 protein is CASSKDRGQYEQYF. Written as DNA, the CDR3 is TGTGCCAGCAGTAAGGACAGGGGGCAGTACGAGCAGTACTTC.

The gene calls are TRBV5-6 and TRBJ2-3, with TRBD2 as a possible D gene (7 bases). V was shortened by 2 bases and J by 2 bases, with 15 bases between the two germline ends. The CDR3 totals 16 residues. Germline V CDR1 and CDR2: SGHDT, YYEEEE. CDR3 amino acids: CASSFWEGGVTDTQYF. For the CDR3, the DNA is TGTGCCAGCAGCTTTTGGGAGGGGGGGGTCACAGATACGCAGTATTTT.

A few counts support this clonotype. V is TRBV12-3 or TRBV12-4 and J is TRBJ2-2; 7 bases match TRBD2. V gave up 5 bases and J gave up 6 bases; unmatched junction bases: 12. This CDR3 region has 16 residues. CDR3 amino acids: CASSTDRRLAPGELFF. The CDR3 DNA follows: TGTGCCAGCAGTACCGATCGCCGACTAGCCCCCGGGGAGCTGTTTTTT.